This entry describes one T cell receptor beta chain. Its target is unknown. Blood draws occurred at baseline, cycle 4 day 1, and cycle 7 day 1. The sample comes from a study of OX40 agonist ivuxolimab in advanced cancers. For the study at large: Of mixed ages from about 20 to 90 and averaging about 65 years, the group was around 78% male. General study points: The antigens recognized by the expanded peripheral T cells, that is their antigen specificity, were not determined.

This CDR3 is built from 14 residues. The trim removed 0 bases at V and 3 bases at J, leaving 1 base unmatched. From germline, CDR1 is MNHEY and CDR2 SVGAGI. The table came from immunoSEQ multiplex PCR; TCRdb's copy has only in-frame clones and leaves some out. The table lists about 42,000 clones, 75% to 85% of them singletons. Source: CD4+ or CD8+ T cells sorted from blood, taken in a trial of the OX40 agonist ivuxolimab. This receptor was identified in an adult with an advanced solid tumor such as melanoma, head and neck, liver or kidney cancer. The J gene is TRBJ2-5, the V gene TRBV6-5; 7 positions agree with TRBD2. The DNA of the CDR3 is TGTGCCAGCAGTTACTCGGGGGGGAAAGAGACCCAGTACTTC. Translation gives CASSYSGGKETQYF.